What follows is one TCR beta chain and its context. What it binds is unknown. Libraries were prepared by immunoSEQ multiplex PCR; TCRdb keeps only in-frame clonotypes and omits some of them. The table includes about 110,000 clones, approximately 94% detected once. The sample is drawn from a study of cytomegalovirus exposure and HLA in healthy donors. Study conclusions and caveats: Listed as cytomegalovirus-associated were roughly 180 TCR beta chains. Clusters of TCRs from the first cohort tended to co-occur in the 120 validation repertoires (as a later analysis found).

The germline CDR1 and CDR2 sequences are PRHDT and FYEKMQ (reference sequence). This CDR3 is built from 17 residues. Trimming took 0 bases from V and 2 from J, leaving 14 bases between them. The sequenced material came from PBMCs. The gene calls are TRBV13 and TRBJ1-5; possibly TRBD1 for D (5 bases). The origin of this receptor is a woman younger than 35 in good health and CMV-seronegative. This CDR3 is CASSLGYVGGRNQPQHF. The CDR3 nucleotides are TGTGCCAGCAGCTTAGGATATGTGGGGGGTCGCAATCAGCCCCAGCATTTT.